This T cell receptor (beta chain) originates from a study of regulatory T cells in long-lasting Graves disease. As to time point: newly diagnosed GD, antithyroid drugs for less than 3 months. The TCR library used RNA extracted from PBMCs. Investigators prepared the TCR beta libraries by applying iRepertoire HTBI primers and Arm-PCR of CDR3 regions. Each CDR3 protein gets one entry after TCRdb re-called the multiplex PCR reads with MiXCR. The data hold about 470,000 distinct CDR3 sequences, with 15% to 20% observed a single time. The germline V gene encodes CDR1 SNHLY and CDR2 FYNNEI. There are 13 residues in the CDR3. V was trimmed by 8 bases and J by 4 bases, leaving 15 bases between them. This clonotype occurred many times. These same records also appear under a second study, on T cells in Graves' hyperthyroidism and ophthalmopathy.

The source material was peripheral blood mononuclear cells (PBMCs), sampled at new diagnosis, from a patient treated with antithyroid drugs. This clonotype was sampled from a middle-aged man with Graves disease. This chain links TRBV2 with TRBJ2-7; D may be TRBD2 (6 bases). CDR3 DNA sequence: TGTGCCAGCCAAGGGACTTTTGATTACGAGCAGTACTTC. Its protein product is CASQGTFDYEQYF.